The 31 T cell receptor beta chains given below trace back to one sample, sequenced in a study of cytomegalovirus exposure and HLA in healthy donors. This PCR relied on a set of 60 Vbeta primers and 13 Jbeta primers. Repertoires were generated with immunoSEQ multiplex PCR, while TCRdb's copy carries only in-frame clones and drops some. The profile covers some 150,000 clones, with 80% appearing a single time and about a tenth taken by the ten largest. The sequencing sample was made of PBMCs. All receptors come from a man aged 18 to 35 in good health and CMV-seropositive.

The CDR3 reads CASSELGTSVPYEQYF. CDR3 coding DNA: TGTGCCAGCAGTGAACTCGGGACTAGCGTCCCCTACGAGCAGTACTTC. The chain is built from TRBV6-1 and TRBJ2-7; TRBD2 agrees at 10 bases. The CDR3 has 16 amino acids. Germline V gene lookup returns CDR1 MNHNS and CDR2 SASEGT. With V trimmed by 2 bases and J by 2 bases, 6 bases remained unmatched.

This rearrangement joins TRBV2 to TRBJ2-5; D is perhaps TRBD2 (5 bases). TRBJ2-7 explains the end of the DNA better; the J call may be wrong. There are 14 residues in the CDR3. Germline V gene data show CDR1 as SNHLY and CDR2 as FYNNEI. The CDR3 region is CASRRGSSAYEQYF. The DNA of the CDR3 is TGTGCCAGCAGACGGGGTTCCAGCGCCTACGAGCAGTACTTC.

V and J are TRBV15 and TRBJ2-5; tentatively, D is TRBD2 (6 bases). Germline V CDR1 and CDR2: LNHNV, YYDKDF (reference sequence). This CDR3 has 16 amino acids. Deletions cut 0 bases from V and 2 bases from J, with 13 bases between. The CDR3 bases are TGTGCCACCAGCAGAGATGGGCGGGGACGTCAAGAGACCCAGTACTTC. This encodes CATSRDGRGRQETQYF. Full variable domain (missing parts from reference TRBV15 and TRBJ2-5): DAMVIQNPRYQVTQFGKPVTLSCSQTLNHNVMYWYQQKSSQAPKLLFHYYDKDFNNEADTPDNFQSRRPNTSFCFLDIRSPGLGDTAMYLCATSRDGRGRQETQYFGPGTRLLVL.

On this clone: At one end, the junction sequence differs from germline, possibly due to a read error. This rearrangement joins TRBV7-9 to TRBJ2-7; 8 positions agree with TRBD1. The germline V gene encodes CDR1 SEHNR and CDR2 FQNEAQ (reference sequence). The CDR3 is 14 amino acids. This CDR3 reads CSSSTGQGSAEQYF. The CDR3, as DNA: TGTTCCAGCAGCACCGGACAGGGTTCGGCCGAGCAGTACTTC.

On this clone: The germline gene is not matched at one end of the junction; a read error may be the cause. The J gene is TRBJ2-7, the V gene TRBV7-9, with TRBD2 matching 13 bases. The CDR3 is made up of 18 amino acids. Germline CDR1 and CDR2: SEHNR and FQNEAQ (reference sequence). The CDR3 loop reads CSSSFRTSGSWNSYEQYF. Here the CDR3 DNA reads TGTTCCAGCAGCTTTCGGACTAGCGGGAGTTGGAACTCCTACGAGCAGTACTTC.

This chain connects TRBV9 to TRBJ2-7; TRBD1 matches at 10 bases. The V gene end was trimmed by 3 bases and the J gene end by 4 bases; junction bases not matched to a gene: 7. CDR1 SGDLS and CDR2 YYNGEE come from the germline V gene. This CDR3 contains 15 residues. DNA of the CDR3: TGTGCCAGCAGCGGCGACGGGACAGGGGTGTACGAGCAGTACTTC. It yields the protein CASSGDGTGVYEQYF.

The chain combines TRBV7-8 with TRBJ1-1; no firm D call. Germline V gene sequence: CDR1 SGHVS, CDR2 FQNEAQ. V lost 8 bases, J lost 0 bases, and 10 bases lay in between. The CDR3 is 13 residues long. The CDR3 nucleotides are TGTGCCAGCGAGAGAGGGATGAACACTGAAGCTTTCTTT. Encoded protein: CASERGMNTEAFF. Full variable domain (rest looked up from reference TRBV7-8 and TRBJ1-1): GAGVSQSPRYKVAKRGQDVALRCDPISGHVSLFWYQQALGQGPEFLTYFQNEAQLDKSGLPSDRFFAERPEGSVSTLKIQRTQQEDSAVYLCASERGMNTEAFFGQGTRLTVV.

This clone was recorded only once. The chain's CDR3 is CASSTQTGVGNTIYF. In DNA, the CDR3 is TGTGCCAGCAGTACCCAAACAGGGGTTGGAAACACCATATATTTT. The rearrangement joins TRBV6-5 to TRBJ1-3; TRBD1 matches 7 bases. Germline trimming cut 5 bases from V and 3 bases from J; bases unmatched to any gene: 7. The CDR3 is 15 amino acids. CDR1 is MNHEY, CDR2 SVGAGI, per germline.

The V call is TRBV19, the J call TRBJ1-5; D ambiguous. CDR3 size: 13 residues. V gave up 4 bases and J gave up 2 bases, with 6 bases separating them. Germline CDR1 LNHDA, CDR2 SQIVND (reference sequence). The CDR3 region is CASSKRGNQPQHF. In DNA form, the CDR3 reads TGTGCCAGTAGTAAACGGGGCAATCAGCCCCAGCATTTT.

In regard to this clone: A junction boundary mismatches the germline segment, possibly from a read error. This chain links TRBV11-2 with TRBJ1-2; 7 positions match TRBD1. Germline-derived CDR1 and CDR2 are SGHAT and FQNNGV. This CDR3 contains 14 residues. CDR3 DNA sequence: TGTGCCAGCAGCCTAGACAGGGTGAGGTATGGCTACACCTTC. Translated, it gives CASSLDRVRYGYTF.

The rearrangement uses TRBV6-6 and TRBJ2-7; 12 bases agree with TRBD2. The CDR3 extends over 15 amino acids. Germline V CDR1 and CDR2: MNHNY, SVGAGI (reference sequence). Unmatched junction bases numbered 10, after V lost 6 bases and J lost 7 bases. DNA for the CDR3: TGTGCCAGCAGCGACCGGACTAGCGGGGCCCGGGAGCAGTACTTC. The encoded protein is CASSDRTSGAREQYF.

The rearrangement uses TRBV10-3 and TRBJ2-5; TRBD1 aligns across 8 bases. The J call could be wrong; TRBJ2-7 is a better fit for the DNA end. CDR3 length: 16 amino acids. In germline, CDR1 is ENHRY, CDR2 SYGVKD. The CDR3 spells CAISESAGQGRYEQYF. In nucleotides, the CDR3 is TGTGCCATCAGTGAGTCGGCTGGACAGGGACGCTACGAGCAGTACTTC.

The rearrangement joins TRBV19 to TRBJ2-7, with D perhaps matching TRBD2 (6 bases). Germline assignment: CDR1 LNHDA and CDR2 SQIVND (reference sequence). V was cut by 7 bases and J by 2 bases, with 15 bases left in between. The CDR3 spans 14 residues. The CDR3 sequence is CASMGGAGPYEQYF. CDR3 nucleotides: TGTGCCAGTATGGGGGGTGCGGGACCCTACGAGCAGTACTTC.

This sequence joins TRBV10-3 and TRBJ1-4; the match to TRBD1 covers 10 bases. Germline V gene sequence: CDR1 ENHRY, CDR2 SYGVKD. The CDR3 consists of 20 residues. V was pared by 6 bases and J by 6 bases, with 22 bases of the junction left unmatched. CDR3 nucleotides: TGTGCCATCAGGGAGGATATGGGACAGGGGAATCCAGAGGGGGATGAAAAACTGTTTTTT. The encoded protein is CAIREDMGQGNPEGDEKLFF.

The chain combines TRBV12-5 with TRBJ2-1, with TRBD2 matching 8 bases. The CDR3 is made up of 12 amino acids. The V gene's germline CDR1 is LGHNT and CDR2 FRNRAP. The V segment lost 9 bases and the J segment 6 bases; nucleotides outside the gene matches: 4. The CDR3 DNA is TGTGCTAGCCGGACTAGCATCAATGAGCAGTTCTTC. Protein sequence: CASRTSINEQFF. Filled out from reference TRBV12-5 and TRBJ2-1, the complete variable domain reads DARVTQTPRHKVTEMGQEVTMRCQPILGHNTVFWYRQTMMQGLELLAYFRNRAPLDDSGMPKDRFSAEMPDATLATLKIQPSEPRDSAVYFCASRTSINEQFFGPGTRLTVL.

This clone was counted only a few times. This likely came from a read error, as a far larger clone is one base away. The sample carries other DNA sequences with the same CDR3. The chain links TRBV7-9 to TRBJ1-2, with TRBD1 as a possible D gene (6 bases). Germline assignment: CDR1 SEHNR and CDR2 FQNEAQ (reference sequence). The CDR3 length is 16 residues. V gave up 5 bases and J gave up 6 bases, with 22 bases separating them. The CDR3 DNA reads as TGTGCCAGCAGCCAAGATATGAGGGGGTCCGGGGATGGCTACACCTTC. It yields the protein CASSQDMRGSGDGYTF.

The chain is built from TRBV4-3 and TRBJ2-3; weak D call: TRBD1 (5 bases). Germline-derived CDR1 and CDR2 are LGHNA and YSLEER. Trimming pared 4 bases from V and 2 bases from J, leaving 13 bases between. The CDR3 runs to 15 residues. CDR3 bases: TGCGCCAGCAGCCCTACAATCGGACACACAGATACGCAGTATTTT. It is translated as CASSPTIGHTDTQYF.

The CDR3 DNA reads as TGTGCCAGCAGCGTCACTAGCGGGATTCCAGATACGCAGTATTTT. It encodes CASSVTSGIPDTQYF. The chain carries TRBV5-4 and TRBJ2-3, with 10 bases lining up with TRBD2. With V trimmed by 4 bases and J by 4 bases, 6 bases remained unmatched. This CDR3 has 15 residues. Germline CDR1 SGHNT, CDR2 YYREEE (reference sequence).

This clone has just one count. The chain combines TRBV25-1 with TRBJ2-3; 10 nucleotides match TRBD2. CDR1 is MGHDK and CDR2 is SYGVNS in the germline V gene. This CDR3 comprises 17 residues. V lost 8 bases, J lost 4 bases, and 15 bases stayed unmatched. CDR3 DNA sequence: TGTGCCAGCCCGCGGACCAAGCGGGGGGGCCCCCCAGATACGCAGTATTTT. Translation: CASPRTKRGGPPDTQYF.

V gene TRBV19 combines with J gene TRBJ1-6; tentative D call: TRBD1 (5 bases). The ends were cut back, 5 bases at V and 7 bases at J, with 9 bases in the middle. Germline CDR1 LNHDA, CDR2 SQIVND (reference sequence). CDR3 length: 13 amino acids. CDR3 nucleotides: TGTGCCAGTAGTGTGCAGGGCAATTCACCCCTCCACTTT. Its translation is CASSVQGNSPLHF.

The V and J genes are TRBV27 and TRBJ2-1; no firm D call. Germline CDR1 and CDR2: MNHEY and SMNVEV (reference sequence). The CDR3 runs 13 residues. The V and J ends lost 1 base and 6 bases respectively, with 7 bases between them. In DNA form, the CDR3 reads TGTGCCAGCAGTTTATTTAGAAGCAATGAGCAGTTCTTC. The encoded protein is CASSLFRSNEQFF.

In this sample, this clone turned up a few times. J is TRBJ2-5 and V is TRBV9; possible D gene TRBD1, 6 bases. The germline V gene encodes CDR1 SGDLS and CDR2 YYNGEE. The V and J ends lost 3 bases and 1 base respectively, with 13 bases between them. The CDR3 runs 15 residues. The CDR3 coding sequence is TGTGCCAGCAGCGGGGCTGGACAGCCCCAAGAGACCCAGTACTTC. Translated, it gives CASSGAGQPQETQYF.

J is TRBJ2-2 and V is TRBV7-2; 8 nucleotides agree with TRBD1. The CDR3 totals 15 residues. The trim removed 4 bases at V and 3 bases at J, leaving 4 bases unmatched. CDR1 is SGHTA, CDR2 FQGNSA, per germline. The CDR3 loop reads CASSSTGADTGELFF. The CDR3 DNA reads as TGTGCCAGCAGCTCGACAGGGGCCGACACCGGGGAGCTGTTTTTT.

The rearrangement links TRBV7-3 to TRBJ2-1; TRBD2 matches 8 bases. Per the germline V gene, CDR1 is SGHTA and CDR2 is FQGTGA. This CDR3 contains 14 residues. J was trimmed by 7 bases and V by 5 bases; bases with no gene match: 7. The CDR3 DNA sequence: TGTGCCAGCAGCCCAACGGGGGGGAGAAATGAGCAGTTCTTC. Protein product: CASSPTGGRNEQFF.

CDR3 sequence reads: CASSFKLFMEGETEAFF. In DNA form, the CDR3 reads TGTGCCAGCAGCTTCAAGCTCTTTATGGAGGGAGAAACTGAAGCTTTCTTT. The V and J genes are TRBV7-6 and TRBJ1-1, with unresolved D. The V gene's germline CDR1 is SGHVS and CDR2 FNYEAQ. The CDR3 covers 17 residues. Trimming pared 3 bases from V and 5 bases from J, leaving 22 bases between.

The rearrangement links TRBV6-5 to TRBJ1-1, with D uncertain. The germline CDR1 and CDR2 sequences are MNHEY and SVGAGI. Trimming removed 5 bases from V and 1 base from J, with 8 bases in between. The CDR3 covers 13 residues. This chain's CDR3 is CASSAAENTEAFF. CDR3 DNA: TGTGCCAGCAGTGCGGCTGAGAACACTGAAGCTTTCTTT.

There are a few counts of this clone. Other DNA sequences in this sample translate to the same CDR3. V gene TRBV7-2 combines with J gene TRBJ1-6; 9 bases are shared with TRBD1. In germline, CDR1 is SGHTA, CDR2 FQGNSA. This CDR3 comprises 15 residues. The J segment lost 7 bases and the V segment lost 0 bases, leaving 1 base of the junction unmatched. CDR3 in amino acids: CASSLAGTGNSPLHF. The CDR3 region has the DNA TGTGCCAGCAGCTTAGCGGGGACAGGGAATTCACCCCTCCACTTT.

The chain has TRBV7-2 and TRBJ1-1; 8 bases fit TRBD1. From germline, CDR1 is SGHTA and CDR2 FQGNSA. This CDR3 comprises 15 residues. The J segment lost 1 base and the V segment lost 3 bases, leaving 4 bases of the junction unmatched. CDR3 sequence (DNA): TGTGCCAGCAGCTTGACAGGGGCGCGGAACACTGAAGCTTTCTTT. It encodes CASSLTGARNTEAFF.

The rearrangement links TRBV9 to TRBJ1-2; 9 bases agree with TRBD1. The germline gives CDR1 SGDLS, CDR2 YYNGEE. Unmatched junction bases numbered 8, after V lost 3 bases and J lost 5 bases. This CDR3 is built from 15 residues. The CDR3 is CASSARDRVGYGYTF. The CDR3 DNA reads as TGTGCCAGCAGCGCCCGGGACAGGGTTGGGTATGGCTACACCTTC.

The rearrangement links TRBV6-5 to TRBJ1-2; D possibly corresponds to TRBD1 (5 bases). V was clipped by 0 bases and J by 4 bases, with 15 bases between them. The CDR3 sequence is 16 residues long. CDR1 and CDR2 (germline): MNHEY, SVGAGI. The CDR3 protein is CASSYSAGVEGYGYTF. CDR3 bases: TGTGCCAGCAGTTACTCGGCGGGGGTGGAGGGCTATGGCTACACCTTC.

This chain joins TRBV2 and TRBJ1-3; D may be TRBD1 (5 bases). The V end was cut by 5 bases, the J end by 2 bases, with 13 bases between. This CDR3 is built from 15 residues. Germline V gene data show CDR1 as SNHLY and CDR2 as FYNNEI. The DNA for the CDR3 is TGTGCCAGCAGTCGGGACTTTCAGGCTGGAAACACCATATATTTT. It is translated as CASSRDFQAGNTIYF.